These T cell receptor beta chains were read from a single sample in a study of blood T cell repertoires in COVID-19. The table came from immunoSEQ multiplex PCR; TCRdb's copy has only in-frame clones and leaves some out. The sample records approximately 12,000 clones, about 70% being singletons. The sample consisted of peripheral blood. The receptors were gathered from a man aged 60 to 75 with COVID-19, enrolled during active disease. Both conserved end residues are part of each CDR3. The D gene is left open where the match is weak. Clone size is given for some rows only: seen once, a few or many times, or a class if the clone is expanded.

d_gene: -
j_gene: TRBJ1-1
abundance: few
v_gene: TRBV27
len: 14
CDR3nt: TGTGCCAGCAGCAAGCAGGGGTTTGGGACTGAAGCTTTCTTT
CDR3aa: CASSKQGFGTEAFF

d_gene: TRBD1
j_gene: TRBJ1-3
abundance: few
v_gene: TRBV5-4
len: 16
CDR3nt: TGTGCCAGCAGCGGACAGGGGGGGCCATCTGGAAACACCATATATTTT
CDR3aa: CASSGQGGPSGNTIYF

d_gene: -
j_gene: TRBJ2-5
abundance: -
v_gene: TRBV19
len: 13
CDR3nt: TGTGCCAGTAGTATAGATGGGGCCCTGACCCAGTACTTC
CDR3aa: CASSIDGALTQYF

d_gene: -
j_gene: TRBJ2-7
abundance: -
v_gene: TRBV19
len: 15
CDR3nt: TGTGCCAGTAGTATATCGACAGGCGCTACCTACGAGCAGTACTTC
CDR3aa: CASSISTGATYEQYF

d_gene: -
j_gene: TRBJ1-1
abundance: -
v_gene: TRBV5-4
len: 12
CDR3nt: TGTGCCAGCAGCGACAGCTACACTGAAGCTTTCTTT
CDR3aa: CASSDSYTEAFF

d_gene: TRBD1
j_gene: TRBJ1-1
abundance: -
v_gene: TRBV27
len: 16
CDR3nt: TGTGCCAGCAGTAATGGACAGGGGAGAGCTGCGGATGAAGCTTTCTTT
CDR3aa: CASSNGQGRAADEAFF

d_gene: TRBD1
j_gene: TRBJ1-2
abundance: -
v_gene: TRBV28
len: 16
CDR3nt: TGTGCCAGCAGTTCCGATACGACAGGGAGAAAGTATGGCTACACCTTC
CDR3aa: CASSSDTTGRKYGYTF

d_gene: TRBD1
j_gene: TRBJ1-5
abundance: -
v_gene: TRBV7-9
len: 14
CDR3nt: TGTGCCAGCAGCCCGGGGACAGGTGGGGTGCCCCAGCATTTT
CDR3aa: CASSPGTGGVPQHF

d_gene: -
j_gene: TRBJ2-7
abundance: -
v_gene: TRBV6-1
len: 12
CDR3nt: TGTGCCAGCAGTGAACAATCCTACGAGCAGTACTTC
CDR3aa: CASSEQSYEQYF

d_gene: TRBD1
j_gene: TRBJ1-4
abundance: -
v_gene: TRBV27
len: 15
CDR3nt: TGTGCCAGCAGTTCCCGACAGGGGGCGAGGGAAAAACTGTTTTTT
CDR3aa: CASSSRQGAREKLFF

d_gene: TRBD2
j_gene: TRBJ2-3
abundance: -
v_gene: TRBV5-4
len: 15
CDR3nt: TGTGCCAGCCAGCCTAGCGGGGGGTGGGCAGATACGCAGTATTTT
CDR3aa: CASQPSGGWADTQYF

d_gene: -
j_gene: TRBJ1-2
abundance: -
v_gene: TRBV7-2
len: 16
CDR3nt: TGTGCCAGCAGCTGGGGCGTTGACGGACTATGGGGCGGCTACACCTTC
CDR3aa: CASSWGVDGLWGGYTF

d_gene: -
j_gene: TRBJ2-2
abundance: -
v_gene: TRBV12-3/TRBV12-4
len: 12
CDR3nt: TGTGCCAGCAGAACCGGAGTCGGGGAGCTGTTTTTT
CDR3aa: CASRTGVGELFF

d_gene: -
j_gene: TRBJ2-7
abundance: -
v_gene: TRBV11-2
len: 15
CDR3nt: TGTGCCAGCAGACCTGTCCTCTCTGAGTCCTACGAGCAGTACTTC
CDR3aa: CASRPVLSESYEQYF

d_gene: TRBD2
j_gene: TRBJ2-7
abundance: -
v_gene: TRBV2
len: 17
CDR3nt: TGTGCCAGCAGTGGGACCCTAAGCGGGGGGCGAGCCTACGAGCAGTACTTC
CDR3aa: CASSGTLSGGRAYEQYF

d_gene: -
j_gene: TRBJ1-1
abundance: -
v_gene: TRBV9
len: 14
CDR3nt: TGTGCCAGCAGCGTATTTCCGGGGAACACTGAAGCTTTCTTT
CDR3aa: CASSVFPGNTEAFF

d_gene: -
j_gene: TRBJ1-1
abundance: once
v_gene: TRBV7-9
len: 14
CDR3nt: TGTGCCAGCAGCTTAGGCCAGTTTAACACTGAAGCTTTCTTT
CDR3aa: CASSLGQFNTEAFF

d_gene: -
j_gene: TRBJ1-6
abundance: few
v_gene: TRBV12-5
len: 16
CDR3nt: TGTGCTAGTGCCCTCTCGCAGGGGACCGATAATTCACCCCTCCACTTT
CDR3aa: CASALSQGTDNSPLHF

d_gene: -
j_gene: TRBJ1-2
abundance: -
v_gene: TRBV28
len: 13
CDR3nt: TGTGCCAGCAAACCGGGACATGGATCTGGCTACACCTTC
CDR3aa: CASKPGHGSGYTF

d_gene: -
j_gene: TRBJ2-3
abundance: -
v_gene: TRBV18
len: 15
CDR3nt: TGTGCCAGCTCTATGGGGACTGCCTTCCGGGATACGCAGTATTTT
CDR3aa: CASSMGTAFRDTQYF

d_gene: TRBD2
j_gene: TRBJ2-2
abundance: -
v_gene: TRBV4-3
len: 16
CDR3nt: TGCGCCAGCAGCCAGGCACTAGCGGGAGGGCCCGGGGAGCTGTTTTTT
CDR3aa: CASSQALAGGPGELFF

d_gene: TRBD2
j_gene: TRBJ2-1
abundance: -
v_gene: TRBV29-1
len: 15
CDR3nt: TGCAGCGTTGAAAGACTAGCGGGAGGTACTGGTGAGCAGTTCTTC
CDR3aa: CSVERLAGGTGEQFF

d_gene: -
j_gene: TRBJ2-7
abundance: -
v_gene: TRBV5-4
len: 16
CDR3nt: TGTGCCAGCAGTCTCCACAGGTTCCCGAGCTCCTACGAGCAGTACTTC
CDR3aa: CASSLHRFPSSYEQYF

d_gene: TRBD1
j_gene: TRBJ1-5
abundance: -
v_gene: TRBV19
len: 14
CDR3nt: TGTGCCAGTAGTATTGCCAGGGGGCTCCAGCCCCAGCATTTT
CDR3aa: CASSIARGLQPQHF

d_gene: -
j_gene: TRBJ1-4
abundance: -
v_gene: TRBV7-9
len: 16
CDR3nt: TGTGCCAGCAGCTTGGGACTTATCGGCACTAATGAAAAACTGTTTTTT
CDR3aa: CASSLGLIGTNEKLFF

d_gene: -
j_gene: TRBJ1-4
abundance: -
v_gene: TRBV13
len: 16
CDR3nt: TGTGCCAGCAGTCCAGGCCCCAGGGGAAGAAGCGAAAAACTGTTTTTT
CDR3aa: CASSPGPRGRSEKLFF

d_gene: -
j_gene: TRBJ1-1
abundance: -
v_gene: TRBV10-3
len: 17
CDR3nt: TGTGCCATCAGTGGAGGACAGTCTTTTCGAGTGAACACTGAAGCTTTCTTT
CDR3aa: CAISGGQSFRVNTEAFF